The present T cell receptor beta chain was sequenced within a study of cytomegalovirus exposure and HLA in healthy donors. The PCR employed 60 Vbeta primers together with 13 Jbeta primers. In the authors' methods: Later work found around 72 million unique TCR beta chains, with about 10 million shared. Only in-frame clones appear in the TCRdb table, and some are missing; sequencing was by immunoSEQ multiplex PCR. V and J calls and clone size come straight from that table; D and trimming were deduced from the DNA. The data show under 100,000 clones, roughly 60% seen once. This cohort consisted of healthy bone marrow donors. The junction had 2 bases not matched to a gene; V was cut back by 6 bases and J by 0 bases. Looked up from germline, CDR1 is LNHDA and CDR2 is SQIVND (reference sequence). The CDR3 is 14 residues long.

The sequencing input was PBMCs. The receptor's source is a woman between 25 and 40 years old in good health and CMV-seropositive. This chain connects TRBV19 to TRBJ2-1; TRBD1 matches 7 bases. The CDR3 sequence: CASRTGSSYNEQFF. The DNA for the CDR3 is TGTGCCAGTAGGACAGGGAGCTCCTACAATGAGCAGTTCTTC. Together with reference TRBV19 and TRBJ2-1, the CDR3 gives the full variable domain: DGGITQSPKYLFRKEGQNVTLSCEQNLNHDAMYWYRQDPGQGLRLIYYSQIVNDFQKGDIAEGYSVSREKKESFPLTVTSAQKNPTAFYLCASRTGSSYNEQFFGPGTRLTVL.